Listed below are T cell receptor beta chains from one sample, sequenced in a study of control samples from healthy donors and cancer patients. The method was immunoSEQ multiplex PCR; TCRdb's version includes in-frame clones alone and lacks a portion of them. The table lists over 150,000 clones, around 90% of them singletons. Sequenced: blood. The receptors shown here come from a woman aged 45-65 years in good health. Each CDR3 is given with its conserved first and last residue. A D gene is named only where the DNA matches it firmly. Only part of the rows carry a size: once, few, many, or a class if the clone is expanded.

clone_size	v_call	j_call	d_call	cdr3_nt	cdr3_aa
once	TRBV30	TRBJ1-5	-	TGTGCCTGGACCGTGAACAATCAGCCCCAGCATTTT	CAWTVNNQPQHF
once	TRBV14	TRBJ2-7	TRBD1	TGTGCCAGCAGCCCCAGGGGGCAATACGAGCAGTACTTC	CASSPRGQYEQYF
-	TRBV9	TRBJ2-2	-	TGTGCCAGCAGCGCAGGGACCCCCGGGGAGCTGTTTTTT	CASSAGTPGELFF
-	TRBV11-2	TRBJ1-2	-	TGTGCCAGCAGCTTAGCCGGAGGCTACACCTTC	CASSLAGGYTF
-	TRBV10-3	TRBJ1-3	-	TGTGCCATCAGTCGGACAGTAGAATCAGCATCCTCTGGAAACACCATATATTTT	CAISRTVESASSGNTIYF
-	TRBV11-3	TRBJ2-1	TRBD2	TGTGCCAGCAGCTTAGGGTCTAGCGGAGCGCCCAATGAGCAGTTCTTC	CASSLGSSGAPNEQFF
-	TRBV12-3/TRBV12-4	TRBJ1-2	-	TGTGCCAGCAGTTTCGGCGGGTATGGCTACACCTTC	CASSFGGYGYTF
-	TRBV19	TRBJ2-1	-	TGTGCCAGTAGCAGGGGAGAATCGTTGGGAGGCTTTAGCTCCTACAATGAGCAGTTCTTC	CASSRGESLGGFSSYNEQFF
-	TRBV12-3/TRBV12-4	TRBJ1-5	TRBD1	TGTGCCAGCAACTGGGGACAGGACCAGCCCCAGCATTTT	CASNWGQDQPQHF
-	TRBV5-1	TRBJ2-5	-	TGCGCCAGTAGCACATGGGGACCAGAGACCCAGTACTTC	CASSTWGPETQYF
-	TRBV5-1	TRBJ2-1	-	TGCGCCAGCAGCTTGGGACAGGTAGATGAGCAGTTCTTC	CASSLGQVDEQFF
-	TRBV19	TRBJ1-6	-	TGTGCCAGTAGTATAGCCGACAGGCCCAATTCACCCCTCCACTTT	CASSIADRPNSPLHF
-	TRBV5-4	TRBJ2-1	TRBD2	TGTGCCGGCGCTTTGGCGGGGGGCTACAATGAGCAGTTCTTC	CAGALAGGYNEQFF
-	TRBV19	TRBJ1-5	TRBD1	TGTGCCAGTAGCCCAACCCCTGGCCAGGGGGAAGGCAATCAGCCCCAGCATTTT	CASSPTPGQGEGNQPQHF
-	TRBV12-3/TRBV12-4	TRBJ1-5	-	TGTGCCAGCAGTTTATCCCCTCAGCCCCAGCATTTT	CASSLSPQPQHF
-	TRBV4-1	TRBJ1-1	TRBD1	TGCGCCAGCAGCCGGGACAGGGTGACGAACACTGAAGCTTTCTTT	CASSRDRVTNTEAFF
-	TRBV2	TRBJ1-1	-	TGTGCCAGCAGTAGACCCTTGAACACTGAAGCTTTCTTT	CASSRPLNTEAFF
-	TRBV6-5	TRBJ2-7	-	TGTGCCAGCAGTTACTCACAGGGTTACTACGAGCAGTACTTC	CASSYSQGYYEQYF
-	TRBV7-2	TRBJ2-2	-	TGTGCCAGCAAGGGCCAGGCGACGAACACCGGGGAGCTGTTTTTT	CASKGQATNTGELFF
-	TRBV18	TRBJ1-5	TRBD1	TGTGCCAGCTCGATTCTACAGGGGGCGAATCAGCCCCAGCATTTT	CASSILQGANQPQHF
-	TRBV21-1	TRBJ2-3	-	TGTGCCAGCAGCAAATCGTCGACAGATACGCAGTATTTT	CASSKSSTDTQYF
-	TRBV19	TRBJ2-1	-	TGTGCCAGTAGGAGACTGAGCTCCTACAATGAGCAGTTCTTC	CASRRLSSYNEQFF
-	TRBV7-8	TRBJ1-1	TRBD1	TGTGCCAGCAGCGTCCGGGACAGGCTCACTGAAGCTTTCTTT	CASSVRDRLTEAFF
-	TRBV4-3	TRBJ1-2	-	TGCGCCAGCAGCCAAGCGAGTGGACAGAACTATGGCTACACCTTC	CASSQASGQNYGYTF
-	TRBV5-1	TRBJ2-5	-	TGCGCCAGCAGCTCCGGCTTGGGAGGACAAGAGACCCAGTACTTC	CASSSGLGGQETQYF
-	TRBV10-3	TRBJ1-2	-	TGTGCCATCAGTGATCAGGACTATGGCTACACCTTC	CAISDQDYGYTF
-	TRBV27	TRBJ1-2	-	TGTGCCAGCAGCCCCACAAGGGATAGTGGCTACACCTTC	CASSPTRDSGYTF
-	TRBV6-5	TRBJ1-2	TRBD1	TGTGCCACGTTCCCAGAGGGACAGGGAGGTCGGGGCTACACCTTC	CATFPEGQGGRGYTF
once	TRBV7-2	TRBJ2-7	TRBD1	TGTGCCAGCAGCTTAAGCCCTGGACAGGGGGGCGAGCAGTACTTC	CASSLSPGQGGEQYF